What follows are 25 T cell receptor beta chains derived from one specimen sequenced in a study of post-analysis software for immune sequencing data. The antigens these receptors bind are not known. Incorporated into the TCR beta cDNA libraries were unique molecular identifiers, which served to reduce PCR and sequencing biases. TCRdb analysed the PCR reads with MiXCR anew, one entry per CDR3 protein. The table lists roughly 400,000 distinct CDR3 sequences, approximately 42% of them singletons, with about 8% in the top ten. The study, taken as a whole, reports: A few TRBV segments were significantly more frequent in patients than in controls. TRBV5-6, TRBV5-1 and TRBV20-1 were among these segments.

The sample was blood. The receptors were sampled from a girl aged 2 to 9 with multiple sclerosis.

The rearrangement joins TRBV7-2 to TRBJ2-1; D is possibly TRBD1 (6 bases). Between the trimmed V and J ends, which lost 3 bases and 10 bases, there was a span of 16 bases. The germline V gene encodes CDR1 SGHTA and CDR2 FQGNSA. This CDR3 comprises 14 residues. CDR3 coding DNA: TGTGCCAGCAGCTTCCTGCATTCGGACAGCGAGCAGTTCTTC. It is translated as CASSFLHSDSEQFF.

This clonotype was observed a few times. The chain links TRBV5-1 to TRBJ1-2; the D gene is possibly TRBD1 (5 bases). CDR1 and CDR2 (germline): SGHRS, YFSETQ. The V gene lost 4 bases and the J gene lost 11 bases, with 21 bases spanning the gap. CDR3 length equals 14 residues. The CDR3, as DNA: TGCGCCAGCAGCGAAGGGACGGTGGGGGTTGGTTACACCTTC. Protein product: CASSEGTVGVGYTF.

This clonotype was seen ten or more times. This rearrangement joins TRBV3-1 to TRBJ2-7; D may be TRBD2 (5 bases). Germline V gives CDR1 LGHDT, CDR2 YNNKEL (reference sequence). Trimming removed 3 bases from V and 0 bases from J, with 9 bases in between. CDR3 length: 14 amino acids. This chain's CDR3 is CASSHDGSSYEQYF. CDR3 in DNA: TGTGCCAGCAGCCATGATGGGAGCTCCTACGAGCAGTACTTC.

This chain links TRBV20-1 with TRBJ2-7; 9 positions match TRBD2. Trimming at V came to 0 bases and at J to 7 bases, leaving 10 bases not matched to a gene. This CDR3 has 15 amino acids. Germline CDR1 DFQATT, CDR2 SNEGSKA (reference sequence). This chain's CDR3 is CSARDLTSGLGEQYF. The CDR3 nucleotides are TGCAGTGCTAGAGATCTGACTAGCGGCTTGGGGGAGCAGTACTTC.

The chain carries TRBV5-1 and TRBJ1-1; 7 bases match TRBD1. The V and J ends lost 0 bases and 5 bases, in that order; junction bases with no gene match: 4. The germline V gene has CDR1 SGHRS and CDR2 YFSETQ. The CDR3 length is 14 residues. DNA of the CDR3: TGCGCCAGCAGCTTGGAACAGGGGAGAACTGAAGCTTTCTTT. As protein: CASSLEQGRTEAFF. The whole variable domain, remainder taken from reference TRBV5-1 and TRBJ1-1, is KAGVTQTPRYLIKTRGQQVTLSCSPISGHRSVSWYQQTPGQGLQFLFEYFSETQRNKGNFPGRFSGRQFSNSRSEMNVSTLELGDSALYLCASSLEQGRTEAFFGQGTRLTVV.

This clonotype was counted between two and nine times. The J gene is TRBJ2-7, the V gene TRBV7-2; D ambiguous. Per the germline V gene, CDR1 is SGHTA and CDR2 is FQGNSA. V lost 3 bases and J lost 2, with 11 bases in between. The CDR3 contains 14 residues. CDR3 sequence (DNA): TGTGCCAGCAGCTTTGAAAGGGTCACCTACGAGCAGTACTTC. It codes for CASSFERVTYEQYF. Full variable domain (rest looked up from reference TRBV7-2 and TRBJ2-7): GAGVSQSPSNKVTEKGKDVELRCDPISGHTALYWYRQSLGQGLEFLIYFQGNSAPDKSGLPSDRFSAERTGGSVSTLTIQRTQQEDSAVYLCASSFERVTYEQYFGPGTRLTVT.

The chain carries TRBV7-9 and TRBJ1-4; no clear D gene. Trimming removed 1 base from V and 8 bases from J, with 8 bases in between. CDR1 is SEHNR and CDR2 is FQNEAQ in the germline V gene (reference sequence). The CDR3 is made up of 13 amino acids. The CDR3 coding sequence is TGTGCCAGCAGCTTAGGTGCAGCGGAAAAACTGTTTTTT. It translates to CASSLGAAEKLFF.

The rearrangement joins TRBV7-6 to TRBJ1-5; TRBD1 might be the D (6 bases). Germline CDR1 SGHVS, CDR2 FNYEAQ. The CDR3 has 16 residues. Trimming shortened V by 1 base and J by 2 bases, and 12 bases separated the two germline ends. The DNA for the CDR3 is TGTGCCAGCAGCTTAGAAGGAGGGGGAGGCAATCAGCCCCAGCATTTT. Its translation: CASSLEGGGGNQPQHF.

This clonotype was found a few times. This chain links TRBV6-2 or TRBV6-3 with TRBJ2-7, with 8 bases that match TRBD1. The CDR3 covers 14 residues. Germline lookup yields CDR1 MNHEY and CDR2 SVGEGT. Trimming removed 4 bases from V and 4 bases from J; junction bases left unmatched: 6. CDR3 loop: CASSSWTGKYEQYF. The CDR3 bases are TGTGCCAGCAGTTCTTGGACAGGGAAATACGAGCAGTACTTC.

CDR3 region: CASSFTGTTGANVLTF. The CDR3 bases are TGCGCCAGCAGCTTCACCGGGACTACTGGGGCCAACGTCCTGACTTTC. This chain joins TRBV5-1 and TRBJ2-6, with 7 positions matching TRBD2. There are 16 residues in the CDR3. The germline V gene has CDR1 SGHRS and CDR2 YFSETQ. The junction had 4 bases not matched to a gene; V was cut back by 2 bases and J by 2 bases. Together with reference TRBV5-1 and TRBJ2-6, the CDR3 gives the full variable domain: KAGVTQTPRYLIKTRGQQVTLSCSPISGHRSVSWYQQTPGQGLQFLFEYFSETQRNKGNFPGRFSGRQFSNSRSEMNVSTLELGDSALYLCASSFTGTTGANVLTFGAGSRLTVL.

Only a few counts were recorded for this clonotype. V gene TRBV5-6 combines with J gene TRBJ2-1; 9 bases agree with TRBD1. The CDR3 length is 15 residues. The germline gives CDR1 SGHDT, CDR2 YYEEEE. J gave up 3 bases and V 4 bases, and 5 bases lay outside the gene matches. DNA of the CDR3: TGTGCCAGCAGCCAGTTGGGACAGGGCTACAATGAGCAGTTCTTC. Amino acid sequence: CASSQLGQGYNEQFF.

This chain uses TRBV5-6 with TRBJ2-7; possible D gene TRBD2, 5 bases. Gene TRBJ2-5 matches the end of the DNA better, so the J call may be wrong. This CDR3 spans 15 amino acids. Germline V gives CDR1 SGHDT, CDR2 YYEEEE. CDR3 sequence (DNA): TGTGCCAGCAGCTTGAGATCCTCGGGGATCGAGACCCAGTACTTC. Amino acid sequence: CASSLRSSGIETQYF.

This clonotype was found a few times. The DNA of the CDR3 is TGTGCCAGCAGTTATGGACTGACCTCCGAGCAGTACTTC. Its translation is CASSYGLTSEQYF. This chain joins TRBV27 and TRBJ2-7; D is perhaps TRBD2 (5 bases). CDR1 is MNHEY, CDR2 SMNVEV, per germline (reference sequence). The CDR3 extends over 13 amino acids. V was shortened by 4 bases and J by 6 bases, with 13 bases between the two germline ends.

The CDR3 DNA is TGTGCCAGCAGTTTATATAGCGGGGGACCAGATACGCAGTATTTT. Amino acids: CASSLYSGGPDTQYF. V gene TRBV12-3 or TRBV12-4 combines with J gene TRBJ2-3; 9 nucleotides match TRBD2. CDR3 length: 15 amino acids. The junction had 4 bases not matched to a gene; V was cut back by 2 bases and J by 4 bases.

The chain couples TRBV6-5 to TRBJ2-1; no clear D. From germline, CDR1 is MNHEY and CDR2 SVGAGI. V lost 0 bases to trimming and J lost 4 bases, with 22 bases between them. This CDR3 has 19 amino acids. The CDR3 nucleotides are TGTGCCAGCAGTTACTCTCCATATTTACCGCCCGGAGAATACAATGAGCAGTTCTTC. Translated: CASSYSPYLPPGEYNEQFF.

In this sample, this clonotype turned up a few times. This rearrangement joins TRBV28 to TRBJ1-5; no clear D. The V end was cut by 6 bases, the J end by 7 bases, with 16 bases between. Germline values: CDR1 MDHEN, CDR2 SYDVKM. The CDR3 sequence is 14 residues long. CDR3 nucleotide sequence: TGTGCCAGCAGCTTGACCCAGTTGGGGCAGCCCCAGCATTTT. Translating it yields CASSLTQLGQPQHF.

The rearrangement joins TRBV25-1 to TRBJ2-5; tentatively, D is TRBD1 (5 bases). Germline CDR1 and CDR2: MGHDK and SYGVNS. The CDR3 sequence is 12 residues long. Deletions cut 3 bases from V and 11 bases from J, with 13 bases between. CDR3 in DNA: TGTGCCAGCAGTGACAGGGCCACAGAGCAGTACTTC. It codes for CASSDRATEQYF.

The V call is TRBV6-1, the J call TRBJ2-3; TRBD1 agrees at 7 bases. The CDR3 loop spans 15 amino acids. V dropped 6 bases and J dropped 0; count of bases not matched to a gene: 6. Germline loops: CDR1 MNHNS, CDR2 SASEGT. The chain's CDR3 is CASRRDRLSTDTQYF. In DNA form, the CDR3 reads TGTGCCAGCAGGAGGGACAGACTTAGCACAGATACGCAGTATTTT.

This clonotype occurred a few times. The chain links TRBV20-1 to TRBJ2-1, with 13 bases that match TRBD2. Looked up from germline, CDR1 is DFQATT and CDR2 is SNEGSKA (reference sequence). The CDR3 sequence is 15 residues long. The V and J ends lost 3 bases and 7 bases, in that order; junction bases with no gene match: 6. In DNA, the CDR3 is TGCAGTGCTAGCACTAGCGGGAGGGCCAGGAATGAGCAGTTCTTC. This translates into CSASTSGRARNEQFF.

V is TRBV20-1 and J is TRBJ2-1; 10 nucleotides agree with TRBD2. The CDR3 totals 17 residues. Germline lookup yields CDR1 DFQATT and CDR2 SNEGSKA (reference sequence). J gave up 6 bases and V 0 bases, and 11 bases lay outside the gene matches. This CDR3 is CSARDLAGAGGPNEQFF. The CDR3 nucleotides are TGCAGTGCTAGAGATTTAGCGGGAGCGGGAGGGCCCAATGAGCAGTTCTTC.

The gene calls are TRBV6-2 or TRBV6-3 and TRBJ1-5; TRBD1 matches at 8 bases. This CDR3 comprises 17 residues. J gave up 0 bases and V 7 bases, and 11 bases lay outside the gene matches. The germline V gene encodes CDR1 MNHEY and CDR2 SVGEGT. CDR3 sequence: CASMVGDRRNSNQPQHF. CDR3 DNA: TGTGCCAGCATGGTCGGGGACAGGAGAAATAGCAATCAGCCCCAGCATTTT.

V gene TRBV27 combines with J gene TRBJ2-4; D ambiguous. Germline V gives CDR1 MNHEY, CDR2 SMNVEV (reference sequence). With 4 bases removed from V and 0 bases from J, the gap between germline ends came to 16 bases. The CDR3 runs 17 residues. CDR3 amino acids: CASSSILDPLAKNIQYF. CDR3 in DNA: TGTGCCAGCAGTTCGATCTTAGACCCTCTAGCCAAAAACATTCAGTACTTC.

This clonotype has just a few counts. This chain uses TRBV29-1 with TRBJ2-1; unclear D gene. The CDR3 is made up of 16 amino acids. With 0 bases removed from V and 7 bases from J, the gap between germline ends came to 19 bases. Germline V gives CDR1 SQVTM, CDR2 ANQGSEA. CDR3 in amino acids: CSVEDLGLEGGNEQFF. The CDR3 DNA follows: TGCAGCGTTGAAGATTTAGGTCTAGAAGGTGGTAATGAGCAGTTCTTC.

This clonotype was detected only once. The chain employs TRBV7-8 and TRBJ1-2, with unresolved D. There are 13 residues in the CDR3. V was cut by 4 bases and J by 7 bases, with 13 bases left in between. Looked up from germline, CDR1 is SGHVS and CDR2 is FQNEAQ. The CDR3 bases are TGTGCCAGCAGCTCGGACGTATTAGGTGGCTACACCTTC. It is translated as CASSSDVLGGYTF.

V usage is TRBV2 and J usage is TRBJ2-1; 8 positions agree with TRBD2. Germline V CDR1 and CDR2: SNHLY, FYNNEI. Trimming took 2 bases from V and 10 from J; bases not matched to a gene: 10. This CDR3 comprises 15 residues. The CDR3 region has the DNA TGTGCCAGCAGTGAATTGATGCGGGAGGCGCGGGAGCAGTTCTTC. Protein product: CASSELMREAREQFF.